These T cell receptor beta chains were read from a single sample in a study of memory CD8 T cells in hepatitis C reinfection. Method: immunoSEQ multiplex PCR; TCRdb's copy keeps in-frame clones and lacks some. The repertoire consists of just over 45,000 clones, with roughly 87% occurring once and the leading ten covering more than 0.6%. The sample comprised naive CD8+ T cells sorted from blood. The receptor set was obtained from a man aged 18-30 years with hepatitis C virus infection. Both conserved end residues are part of each CDR3. A D gene is named only where the DNA matches it firmly. Expanded clones get a size class; other rows say once, few or many, or leave the size out.

DNA | CDR3 | D | V | size | J
TGTGCCAGCAGCTTAGCGGGAGGTTACAATGAGCAGTTCTTC | CASSLAGGYNEQFF | TRBD2 | TRBV9 | once | TRBJ2-1
TGTGCCAGTAGTATTGGAGGAGGAGCCAAAAACATTCAGTACTTC | CASSIGGGAKNIQYF | - | TRBV19 | - | TRBJ2-4
TGTGCCAGCGGGTCACTAGCGCCCCAGCATTTT | CASGSLAPQHF | - | TRBV25-1 | - | TRBJ1-5
TGTGCCAGCAGCGTTGAGGGAGTCTCGAACATTCAGTACTTC | CASSVEGVSNIQYF | - | TRBV9 | - | TRBJ2-4
TGTGCCAGCTCACCCCGGGACAGGGTGGAAGAAAAACTGTTTTTT | CASSPRDRVEEKLFF | TRBD1 | TRBV18 | - | TRBJ1-4
TGTGCCAGCAGCTTAGCGGGGAGCAGCAATCAGCCCCAGCATTTT | CASSLAGSSNQPQHF | - | TRBV7-9 | - | TRBJ1-5
TGCGCCAGCAGCTCTTATATTCGGGGGGGCACAGATACGCAGTATTTT | CASSSYIRGGTDTQYF | TRBD2 | TRBV5-1 | - | TRBJ2-3
TGTGCCAGCAGCTTCCGAAGGGGCCTATATTTT | CASSFRRGLYF | - | TRBV13 | - | TRBJ1-3
TGTGCCAGCAGCTTAGGGTGGACTGTACAGGAAAAACTGTTTTTT | CASSLGWTVQEKLFF | - | TRBV7-9 | - | TRBJ1-4
TGTGCCAGCAGCTTAGGGAGCGAGACCCAGTACTTC | CASSLGSETQYF | - | TRBV7-9 | - | TRBJ2-5
TGCGCCAGCAGCCAAGGTGTAAGCTTTATTGAAGCTTTCTTT | CASSQGVSFIEAFF | - | TRBV4-1 | - | TRBJ1-1
TGTGCCAGCAGTTATGGGGGAGGGATGAACACTGAAGCTTTCTTT | CASSYGGGMNTEAFF | - | TRBV6-5 | few | TRBJ1-1
TGTGCCAGCAGTGAGGGACTAGCGGGGAACACAGATACGCAGTATTTC | CASSEGLAGNTDTQYF | TRBD2 | TRBV2 | - | TRBJ2-3
TGTGCCAGCAGCTTAGGAGGGGGAGAGACCCAGTACTTC | CASSLGGGETQYF | - | TRBV7-9 | - | TRBJ2-5
TGTGCCAGCAGTGAAGAGCGACAGGGGAAAAACATTCAGTACTTC | CASSEERQGKNIQYF | TRBD1 | TRBV2 | - | TRBJ2-4
TGTGCCAGCAACGTCCTAGCGGGAAACAATGAGCAGTTCTTC | CASNVLAGNNEQFF | TRBD2 | TRBV28 | - | TRBJ2-1
TGTGCCAGCAGCTCCCTCCCTTCTAATGGCTACACCTTC | CASSSLPSNGYTF | - | TRBV7-6 | - | TRBJ1-2
TGCGCCAGCAGCCGCCAGTTGAACACTGAAGCTTTCTTT | CASSRQLNTEAFF | - | TRBV4-1 | - | TRBJ1-1
TGTGCCAGCAGCCCCGGGGACAGGGCCGGGGGCCAAGAGACCCAGTACTTC | CASSPGDRAGGQETQYF | TRBD1 | TRBV9 | - | TRBJ2-5
TGCGCCAGCCAACCGGGACAGGGGGCCGGGGAGCTGTTTTTT | CASQPGQGAGELFF | TRBD1 | TRBV5-1 | - | TRBJ2-2
TGTGCCAGCAGTTTGGGGGGCCAACTAGCGGGAGAGGGCAATGAGCAGTTCTTC | CASSLGGQLAGEGNEQFF | TRBD2 | TRBV28 | - | TRBJ2-1
TGCGCCAGCAGCCCTTTGGGACAGGGGGAGAACACTGAAGCTTTCTTT | CASSPLGQGENTEAFF | TRBD1 | TRBV4-1 | - | TRBJ1-1
TGTGCCAGCAGTTACTTACAGGGTGAGCAGTTCTTC | CASSYLQGEQFF | - | TRBV6-5 | - | TRBJ2-1
TGTGCCAGCAGCTTGGCCTGGAACACCGGGGAGCTGTTTTTT | CASSLAWNTGELFF | - | TRBV5-5 | once | TRBJ2-2